The rows below give T cell receptor beta chains drawn from one sample of a study of T-cell memory formation after mild COVID-19. TCRdb re-called the 5' RACE reads through MiXCR, storing one row per CDR3 protein. The sample includes some 440,000 distinct CDR3 sequences, approximately 23% of them seen just once. Source material: PBMCs or a T cell subset sorted from them (not recorded which). These receptors were taken from an adult woman who had mild COVID-19 (a few samples of this study predate the infection). Cell type and time point are not known. The CDR3 runs from the conserved cysteine through the conserved F or W. A D gene is named only where the DNA matches it firmly. Part of the rows lack a size; the others show once, few, many or a class for expanded clones.

length: 14
J: TRBJ1-2
V: TRBV29-1
size: .
D: .
DNA: TGCAGCGTCCCCCCGTCGGGACGGGGGTATGGCTACACCTTC
CDR3: CSVPPSGRGYGYTF

length: 13
J: TRBJ2-1
V: TRBV12-3/TRBV12-4
size: few
D: .
DNA: TGTGCCAGCAGCCCAGCATGGGACAATGAGCAGTTCTTC
CDR3: CASSPAWDNEQFF

length: 13
J: TRBJ1-2
V: TRBV27
size: .
D: .
DNA: TGTGCCAGCAGTAGGTCAGAATACTATGGCTACACCTTC
CDR3: CASSRSEYYGYTF

length: 16
J: TRBJ2-3
V: TRBV11-2
size: .
D: TRBD2
DNA: TGTGCCAGCAGCTTCCCTAGCGGGGGAATGGCAGATACGCAGTATTTT
CDR3: CASSFPSGGMADTQYF

length: 16
J: TRBJ2-1
V: TRBV11-2
size: .
D: .
DNA: TGTGCCAGCAGTTCTACGAGGGGGCCGGGAGGCAATGAGCAGTTCTTC
CDR3: CASSSTRGPGGNEQFF

length: 14
J: TRBJ2-7
V: TRBV7-9
size: few
D: TRBD2
DNA: TGTGCCAGCCGGACTAGCGGGGGAACGATCGAGCAGTACTTC
CDR3: CASRTSGGTIEQYF

length: 15
J: TRBJ1-1
V: TRBV19
size: few
D: TRBD1
DNA: TGTGCCAGTAGCCCTCCAAGGGACAGGGAATCCGAAGCTTTCTTT
CDR3: CASSPPRDRESEAFF

length: 12
J: TRBJ2-1
V: TRBV5-1
size: few
D: .
DNA: TGCGCCACCCCCCCCGGGGACAATGAGCAGTTCTTC
CDR3: CATPPGDNEQFF

length: 15
J: TRBJ2-3
V: TRBV7-9
size: few
D: TRBD2
DNA: TGTGCCAGCAGCTTCAAAGCGGGGGGCACAGATACGCAGTATTTT
CDR3: CASSFKAGGTDTQYF

length: 15
J: TRBJ2-3
V: TRBV20-1
size: few
D: TRBD2
DNA: TGCAGTAATTCCGGACTAGCGGGGGGAAAAGATACGCAGTATTTT
CDR3: CSNSGLAGGKDTQYF

length: 15
J: TRBJ1-1
V: TRBV5-1
size: .
D: TRBD1
DNA: TGCGCCAGCAGCCCAACGACAGGGGGTGGCACTGAAGCTTTCTTT
CDR3: CASSPTTGGGTEAFF

length: 16
J: TRBJ2-2
V: TRBV10-2
size: once
D: .
DNA: TGCGCCAGCAGTGAGTCGGATAGGGTGGACACCGGGGAGCTGTTTTTT
CDR3: CASSESDRVDTGELFF

length: 14
J: TRBJ2-3
V: TRBV12-3/TRBV12-4
size: few
D: .
DNA: TGTGCCAGCAGTACCAAACTAGGAGCGGATACGCAGTATTTT
CDR3: CASSTKLGADTQYF

length: 14
J: TRBJ1-5
V: TRBV5-1
size: .
D: TRBD1
DNA: TGCGCCAGCAGCCCAGAACAGGGGGCCCAGCCCCAGCATTTT
CDR3: CASSPEQGAQPQHF

length: 15
J: TRBJ2-1
V: TRBV20-1
size: .
D: TRBD1
DNA: TGCAGTGCTAGAGATCTGGACAGGGTAAGCGATGAGCAGTTCTTC
CDR3: CSARDLDRVSDEQFF